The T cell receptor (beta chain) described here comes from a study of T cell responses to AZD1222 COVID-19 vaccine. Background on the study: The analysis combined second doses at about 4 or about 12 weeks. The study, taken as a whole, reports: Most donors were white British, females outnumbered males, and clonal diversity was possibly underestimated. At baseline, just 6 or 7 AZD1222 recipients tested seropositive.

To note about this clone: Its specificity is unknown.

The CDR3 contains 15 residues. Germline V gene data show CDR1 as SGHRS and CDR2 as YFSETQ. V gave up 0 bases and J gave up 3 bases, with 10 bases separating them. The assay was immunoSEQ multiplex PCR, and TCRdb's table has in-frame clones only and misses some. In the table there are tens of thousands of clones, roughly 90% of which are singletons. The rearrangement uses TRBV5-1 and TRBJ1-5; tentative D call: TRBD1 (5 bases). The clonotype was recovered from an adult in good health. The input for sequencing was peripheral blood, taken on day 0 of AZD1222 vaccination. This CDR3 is CASSLGEGYNQPQHF. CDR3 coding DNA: TGCGCCAGCAGCTTGGGAGAGGGGTACAATCAGCCCCAGCATTTT.